These 20 T cell receptor beta chains share one sample of origin, sequenced in a study of blood T cell repertoires in COVID-19. Sequenced by immunoSEQ multiplex PCR; TCRdb stores in-frame clones only, minus some. The sample records around 80,000 clones, 80% to 90% being singletons. The source material was peripheral blood. The receptors were gathered from a man aged 55 to 70 with acute or convalescent COVID-19.

The chain recombines TRBV7-2 with TRBJ1-2, with 7 bases fitting TRBD1. The V gene's germline CDR1 is SGHTA and CDR2 FQGNSA. The CDR3 length is 12 residues. V lost 5 bases, J lost 4 bases, and 1 base stayed unmatched. The CDR3 loop reads CASSPGGYGYTF. CDR3 nucleotide sequence: TGTGCCAGCAGCCCAGGGGGCTATGGCTACACCTTC.

This clone was seen a few times. V usage is TRBV5-1 and J usage is TRBJ1-6, with a possible D match to TRBD1 (5 bases). CDR1 and CDR2 (germline): SGHRS, YFSETQ. V was shortened by 2 bases and J by 8 bases, with 14 bases between the two germline ends. The CDR3 has 15 amino acids. CDR3 DNA sequence: TGCGCCAGCAGCTTCGGGGAGGGGAGGGATTCACCCCTCCACTTT. Amino acid sequence: CASSFGEGRDSPLHF.

The chain carries TRBV30 and TRBJ2-1; the match to TRBD1 covers 8 bases. The V segment lost 3 bases and the J segment 8 bases; nucleotides outside the gene matches: 12. The CDR3 has 15 residues. Germline lookup yields CDR1 GTSNPN and CDR2 SVGIG (reference sequence). The CDR3 loop reads CAWSAAGQDEDEQFF. CDR3 nucleotides: TGTGCCTGGAGCGCCGCGGGACAGGACGAGGATGAGCAGTTCTTC.

This clone was observed once. The chain has TRBV2 and TRBJ2-7; a weak D match, TRBD2 (6 bases). Germline V gene data show CDR1 as SNHLY and CDR2 as FYNNEI. This CDR3 region has 11 residues. V gave up 7 bases and J gave up 4 bases, with 8 bases separating them. CDR3 coding DNA: TGTGCCAGCAAGGAGGGTTACGAGCAGTACTTC. It encodes CASKEGYEQYF.

This sequence joins TRBV6-2 or TRBV6-3 and TRBJ2-7; 10 bases match TRBD2. This CDR3 has 14 amino acids. Germline V lookup: CDR1 MNHEY, CDR2 SVGEGT. The V gene end was trimmed by 5 bases and the J gene end by 3 bases; junction bases not matched to a gene: 4. The CDR3 sequence: CASSRAGGFYEQYF. DNA for the CDR3: TGTGCCAGCAGTCGAGCGGGGGGGTTCTACGAGCAGTACTTC.

The chain links TRBV11-2 to TRBJ1-1; the D gene is possibly TRBD1 (5 bases). The V and J ends lost 2 bases and 1 base respectively, with 8 bases between them. Looked up from germline, CDR1 is SGHAT and CDR2 is FQNNGV. The CDR3 is made up of 14 amino acids. CDR3 loop: CASSLWQGNTEAFF. CDR3 DNA: TGTGCCAGCAGCTTATGGCAGGGGAACACTGAAGCTTTCTTT.

The chain carries TRBV3-1 (or the pseudogene TRBV3-2) and TRBJ1-4, with TRBD1 identical over 8 bases. Germline assignment: CDR1 LGHDT and CDR2 YNNKEL (reference sequence). The length of the CDR3 is 15 residues. Trimming at V came to 5 bases and at J to 4 bases, leaving 6 bases not matched to a gene. The CDR3 DNA reads TGTGCCAGCAGCACCGGGACAGGTGATAATGAAAAACTGTTTTTT. Its protein product is CASSTGTGDNEKLFF.

The chain is built from TRBV10-3 and TRBJ2-5, with TRBD2 matching 10 bases. Losses at the gene ends were 4 bases for V and 5 bases for J; bases not matched to a gene: 13. Germline V gives CDR1 ENHRY, CDR2 SYGVKD. The CDR3 sequence is 17 residues long. The CDR3: CAISAGTSESGRETQYF. The CDR3, as DNA: TGTGCCATCAGTGCTGGGACTAGCGAGTCGGGGAGGGAGACCCAGTACTTC.

The rearrangement uses TRBV4-1 and TRBJ2-3; D perhaps matches TRBD2 (7 bases). The CDR3 sequence is 18 residues long. Germline CDR1 MGHRA, CDR2 YSYEKL. With 0 bases removed from V and 6 bases from J, the gap between germline ends came to 22 bases. CDR3 sequence reads: CASSQDQISGGRLDTQYF. The CDR3 nucleotides read TGCGCCAGCAGCCAAGATCAGATTTCCGGGGGGCGCTTGGATACGCAGTATTTT.

The J gene is TRBJ1-2, the V gene TRBV24-1; 7 nucleotides line up with TRBD1. Trimming at V came to 9 bases and at J to 6 bases, leaving 15 bases not matched to a gene. The CDR3 runs to 15 residues. Germline V CDR1 and CDR2: KGHDR, SFDVKD. DNA for the CDR3: TGTGCCACCTCCCCGAGTGAGGGGGCTATACATGGCTACACCTTC. Its translation: CATSPSEGAIHGYTF.

The chain joins TRBV24-1 to TRBJ2-7; 7 positions match TRBD1. Germline V CDR1 and CDR2: KGHDR, SFDVKD. The CDR3 totals 15 residues. J gave up 2 bases and V 3 bases, and 6 bases lay outside the gene matches. The CDR3 nucleotides read TGTGCCACCAGTGATGTACAGGGGTCGGCCTACGAGCAGTACTTC. It yields the protein CATSDVQGSAYEQYF.

The CDR3 bases are TGTGCCACCAGTGATTCTGTGGGCGCTGAAGCTTTCTTT. Translated: CATSDSVGAEAFF. The V and J genes are TRBV24-1 and TRBJ1-1; D remains ambiguous. V was shortened by 2 bases and J by 6 bases, with 9 bases between the two germline ends. The CDR3 spans 13 residues. Germline assignment: CDR1 KGHDR and CDR2 SFDVKD.

The chain joins TRBV28 to TRBJ1-2, with 8 bases fitting TRBD1. Germline-derived CDR1 and CDR2 are MDHEN and SYDVKM. The CDR3 sequence is 16 residues long. Trimming at V came to 5 bases and at J to 3 bases, leaving 11 bases not matched to a gene. The CDR3 loop reads CASSPRTGPRYYGYTF. For the CDR3, the DNA is TGTGCCAGCAGTCCCCGGACAGGGCCGAGGTACTATGGCTACACCTTC.

This clone was observed once. J is TRBJ2-2 and V is TRBV5-1; 10 bases align to TRBD2. The V and J ends lost 1 base and 7 bases, in that order; junction bases with no gene match: 7. The CDR3 consists of 16 residues. Germline CDR1 and CDR2: SGHRS and YFSETQ. CDR3 nucleotide sequence: TGCGCCAGCAGCTTGATGTCTAGCGGGAGTTACGGGGAGCTGTTTTTT. This gives the protein CASSLMSSGSYGELFF.

CDR3 in DNA: TGTGCCAGCAGTCCGCAGTCGAAGAGGCGCTACACCTTC. Its translation is CASSPQSKRRYTF. The rearrangement joins TRBV2 to TRBJ1-2; D call uncertain. The V end was cut by 5 bases, the J end by 9 bases, with 16 bases between. The germline CDR1 and CDR2 sequences are SNHLY and FYNNEI. This CDR3 has 13 residues.

The rearrangement links TRBV10-3 to TRBJ2-2; the D is unclear. The germline V gene has CDR1 ENHRY and CDR2 SYGVKD. This CDR3 spans 12 amino acids. V lost 8 bases to trimming and J lost 4 bases, with 8 bases between them. The chain's CDR3 is CAILSRTGELFF. In nucleotides, the CDR3 is TGTGCCATCTTGAGTCGCACCGGGGAGCTGTTTTTT.

The chain joins TRBV12-3 or TRBV12-4 to TRBJ2-5; the D is unclear. The length of the CDR3 is 13 residues. Trimming cost V 3 bases and J 1 base, with 6 bases left between them. This CDR3 reads CASSFRVQETQYF. The DNA of the CDR3 is TGTGCCAGCAGTTTTAGAGTCCAAGAGACCCAGTACTTC.

This sequence joins TRBV5-1 and TRBJ2-7; 11 nucleotides agree with TRBD2. J was trimmed by 3 bases and V by 3 bases; bases with no gene match: 8. The germline V gene encodes CDR1 SGHRS and CDR2 YFSETQ. This CDR3 is built from 16 residues. The CDR3 DNA is TGCGCCAGCAGCTGGACCCTAGCGGGAGGTGGCTACGAGCAGTACTTC. Translated: CASSWTLAGGGYEQYF.

V is TRBV6-5 and J is TRBJ2-3; 8 bases are a match to TRBD1. V was clipped by 1 base and J by 2 bases; unmatched bases: 5. Germline CDR1 is MNHEY and CDR2 is SVGAGI. The CDR3 runs 16 residues. The CDR3 here is CASSYYWDRSTDTQYF. The CDR3 nucleotides read TGTGCCAGCAGTTACTACTGGGACAGGTCCACAGATACGCAGTATTTT.

J is TRBJ1-2 and V is TRBV3-1 (or the pseudogene TRBV3-2); D not certain. V dropped 1 base and J dropped 0 bases, with 6 bases sitting between them. The CDR3 runs 14 residues. Germline loops: CDR1 LGHDT, CDR2 YNNKEL (reference sequence). CDR3 residues: CASSQGETNYGYTF. The CDR3 DNA reads as TGTGCCAGCAGCCAAGGCGAAACTAACTATGGCTACACCTTC.